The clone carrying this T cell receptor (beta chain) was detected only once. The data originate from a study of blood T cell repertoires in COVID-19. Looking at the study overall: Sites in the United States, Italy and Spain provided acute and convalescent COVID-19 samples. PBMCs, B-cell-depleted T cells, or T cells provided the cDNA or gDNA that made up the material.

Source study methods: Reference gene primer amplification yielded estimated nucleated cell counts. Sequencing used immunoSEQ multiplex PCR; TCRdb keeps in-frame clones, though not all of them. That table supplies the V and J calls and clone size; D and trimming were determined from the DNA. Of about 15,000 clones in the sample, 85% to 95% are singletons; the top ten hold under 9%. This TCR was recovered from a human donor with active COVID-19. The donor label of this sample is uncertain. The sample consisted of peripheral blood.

In nucleotides, the CDR3 is TGTGCCAGCAGCGGGGGACTAGCGGGGGCGTACGAGCAGTACTTC. Amino acid sequence: CASSGGLAGAYEQYF. The rearrangement uses TRBV7-2 and TRBJ2-7; 14 positions match TRBD2. The CDR3 totals 15 residues. V lost 5 bases to trimming and J lost 4 bases; unmatched junction nucleotides: 4. CDR1 and CDR2 (germline): SGHTA, FQGNSA.